The clone carrying this T cell receptor beta chain turned up a few times. The target antigen is unknown. The record originates from a study of T cells in Graves' hyperthyroidism and ophthalmopathy. Study-wide background: Peripheral blood specimens were obtained at initial diagnosis, prior to any treatment. Study results and caveats: Peripheral blood also featured most of the thyroid clonotypes expanded above 0.001. The model's output predicted ophthalmopathy at a median of roughly 6.9 months prior to onset.

Amplified TCR beta CDR3 regions came from RNA transcripts. TCR CDR3 underwent first-round RT-PCR with the HTBI primer set. Each CDR3 protein gets one entry after TCRdb re-called the multiplex PCR reads with MiXCR. The sample holds hundreds of thousands of distinct CDR3 sequences, roughly 20% seen once. This CDR3 is built from 13 residues. The germline gives CDR1 ENHRY, CDR2 SYGVKD. The ends lost 7 bases at V and 4 bases at J; junction bases unmatched: 6. This chain connects TRBV10-3 to TRBJ1-2; 7 positions agree with TRBD1. Material: blood. The receptor comes from a man in his thirties or forties with Graves' ophthalmopathy. CDR3 sequence (DNA): TGTGCCATCACTCCATCAGGGGGCTATGGCTACACCTTC. Its protein is CAITPSGGYGYTF.